What follows are 7 T cell receptor beta chains derived from one specimen sequenced in a study of CD8 T cells in ankylosing spondylitis. One entry per CDR3 protein, called by TCRdb with MiXCR from the 5' RACE reads. This sample has approximately 340,000 distinct CDR3 sequences, with roughly 15% found just once. Sequences were obtained from blood, either unsorted or a sorted T cell fraction (not recorded which). Every receptor here comes from a male donor with ankylosing spondylitis or in good health (not recorded which).

The chain recombines TRBV6-1 with TRBJ2-3, with D possibly matching TRBD2 (6 bases). The V end was cut by 6 bases, the J end by 3 bases, with 19 bases between. CDR3 length equals 16 residues. Germline-derived CDR1 and CDR2 are MNHNS and SASEGT. The chain's CDR3 is CASRRSIAEKTDTQYF. The CDR3 DNA reads TGTGCCAGCAGACGGTCTATAGCGGAGAAGACAGATACGCAGTATTTT.

This clonotype was found a few times. The rearrangement links TRBV25-1 to TRBJ1-1; D ambiguous. Trimming shortened V by 6 bases and J by 0 bases, and 17 bases separated the two germline ends. Looked up from germline, CDR1 is MGHDK and CDR2 is SYGVNS. This CDR3 is 16 amino acids long. The CDR3 bases are TGTGCCAGCAGGGACGACAAATACTCTATGAACACTGAAGCTTTCTTT. Translated: CASRDDKYSMNTEAFF. The full variable domain, its missing parts supplied by reference TRBV25-1 and TRBJ1-1, is EADIYQTPRYLVIGTGKKITLECSQTMGHDKMYWYQQDPGMELHLIHYSYGVNSTEKGDLSSESTVSRIRTEHFPLTLESARPSHTSQYLCASRDDKYSMNTEAFFGQGTRLTVV.

This clonotype was counted a few times. V is TRBV12-3 or TRBV12-4 and J is TRBJ1-6; possibly TRBD1 for D (5 bases). V shed 2 bases and J shed 7 bases, with 9 bases lying between them. CDR3 size: 14 residues. The CDR3 DNA is TGTGCCAGCAGTTTAAAGGGGTCAAATTCACCCCTCCACTTT. Translated, it gives CASSLKGSNSPLHF.

Regarding this clonotype: Compared with germline, one end of the junction differs, possibly owing to a read error. V gene TRBV4-1 combines with J gene TRBJ2-3, with D possibly being TRBD2 (6 bases). The germline V gene has CDR1 MGHRA and CDR2 YSYEKL. This CDR3 region has 13 residues. CDR3 protein: CASSPSGEVWASF. The DNA of the CDR3 is TGCGCCAGCAGCCCATCGGGAGAGGTCTGGGCCTCATTT.

This clonotype has a handful of counts. The CDR3, as DNA: TGTGCCAGCAGTTTTCCGTGGACCTACGAGCAGTACTTC. Translation: CASSFPWTYEQYF. V and J are TRBV28 and TRBJ2-7; D is undetermined. Germline CDR1 reads MDHEN; CDR2 reads SYDVKM. Trimming took 3 bases from V and 2 from J, leaving 8 bases between them. This CDR3 region has 13 residues.

This clonotype was counted a few times. This rearrangement joins TRBV3-1 to TRBJ1-2; perhaps TRBD1 as D (5 bases). The CDR3 covers 13 residues. V was cut by 6 bases and J by 1 base, with 9 bases left in between. Germline V gene data show CDR1 as LGHDT and CDR2 as YNNKEL (reference sequence). The CDR3 sequence is CASSHDSNYGYTF. DNA for the CDR3: TGTGCCAGCAGTCATGACAGTAACTATGGCTACACCTTC. Using reference TRBV3-1 and TRBJ1-2 for the parts outside the CDR3, the full variable domain is DTAVSQTPKYLVTQMGNDKSIKCEQNLGHDTMYWYKQDSKKFLKIMFSYNNKELIINETVPNRFSPKSPDKAHLNLHINSLELGDSAVYFCASSHDSNYGYTFGSGTRLTVV.

This chain's CDR3 is CASSEVGWSVDTGELFF. For the CDR3, the DNA is TGTGCCAGCAGTGAAGTGGGGTGGTCAGTTGACACCGGGGAGCTGTTTTTT. This chain uses TRBV6-1 with TRBJ2-2; no definite D call. The CDR3 extends over 17 amino acids. V shed 1 base and J shed 3 bases, with 15 bases lying between them. The germline CDR1 and CDR2 sequences are MNHNS and SASEGT.